The clone carrying this T cell receptor (beta chain) was seen once. The sample belongs to a study of blood T cell repertoires in COVID-19. Turning to the study itself: Sample material is recorded as cDNA or gDNA derived from T cells, B-cell-depleted T cells, or PBMCs.

This CDR3 spans 14 amino acids. The J segment lost 5 bases and the V segment lost 6 bases, leaving 8 bases of the junction unmatched. The V gene's germline CDR1 is SGHTA and CDR2 FQGTGA. Original methodology: Amplified reference gene primers provided the basis for estimating nucleated cell counts. Here immunoSEQ multiplex PCR was the method, and the copy in TCRdb shows in-frame clones only, minus some. V, J and clone size were drawn from that table, and D and trimming were deduced from the DNA. The sample contains 270,000 or so clones, 80% to 90% of which appear only once. Individuals aged roughly 18 to 100 years were recruited from about two dozen US areas. Cohort placement rested on clinical history that participants reported themselves.

The source material was PBMCs or T cells enriched from blood (not recorded which). The source of this sequence is a woman younger than 45 with acute COVID-19. V is TRBV7-3 and J is TRBJ2-5, with TRBD2 identical over 8 bases. The CDR3 loop is CASSMAGGGETQYF. The CDR3 DNA follows: TGTGCCAGCAGTATGGCGGGAGGAGGGGAGACCCAGTACTTC.